This T cell receptor (beta chain) stems from a study of glioma-infiltrating T cells. General observations from the study: Only very few CDR3 sequences appeared in both tissue and blood. Gliomas, especially low-grade, showed above-expected tissue-blood divergence; non-neoplastic patients showed below.

The sample holds many counts of this clonotype. Its specificity is not known. CDR3 length: 15 residues. J lost 2 bases, V lost 7 bases, and 5 bases had no gene match. The germline V gene encodes CDR1 MNHEY and CDR2 SVGEGT. TCR alpha and beta CDR3 regions were amplified from RNA using iRepertoire nested multiplex PCR. Tissue mRNA or PBMC total RNA, about 95-450 ng, went into one-step reverse transcription and amplification. TCRdb independently ran MiXCR on the multiplex PCR reads; one entry per CDR3 protein. Of fewer than 250,000 distinct CDR3 sequences listed, approximately 30% were seen once; the top ten hold 20% to 25%.

The receptor was derived from a human donor with low-grade glioma or glioblastoma, undergoing nonglioma brain surgery, or in good health (not recorded which). V gene TRBV6-2 or TRBV6-3 combines with J gene TRBJ2-1; 10 nucleotides align to TRBD2. Specimen: glioma tissue, nonneoplastic brain tissue, or PBMCs (not recorded which). CDR3 sequence reads: CASIQGTSAYNEQFF. The CDR3, as DNA: TGTGCCAGCATTCAGGGGACTAGCGCCTACAATGAGCAGTTCTTC.